This is a list of T cell receptor beta chains from one sample in a study of blood T cells in healthy people across ages. TCRdb independently ran MiXCR on the 5' RACE reads; one entry per CDR3 protein. The profile covers 1.5 million to 2 million distinct CDR3 sequences, with roughly 27% appearing a single time and about 7.7% taken by the ten largest. The sequenced sample consisted of blood. The receptors shown here come from a young woman in good health. CDR3s include the opening cysteine and the closing phenylalanine or tryptophan. A D gene is named only where the DNA matches it firmly. Only part of the rows carry a size: once, few, many, or a class if the clone is expanded.

TRBV20-1	many	-	TRBJ2-7	CSAGDNPEDEQYF	TGCAGTGCCGGAGACAACCCCGAGGACGAGCAGTACTTC
TRBV6-6	few	TRBD2	TRBJ2-3	CASSYAAGASTDTQYF	TGTGCCAGCAGTTACGCTGCGGGAGCTAGCACAGATACGCAGTATTTT
TRBV10-3	-	-	TRBJ1-1	CAISESRDAGAFF	TGTGCCATCAGTGAGTCCCGGGACGCTGGAGCTTTCTTT
TRBV7-9	few	TRBD1	TRBJ1-1	CASDLTGEYTEAFF	TGTGCCAGCGATCTCACAGGGGAATACACTGAAGCTTTCTTT
TRBV20-1	few	TRBD1	TRBJ2-1	CSASRQGSRQFF	TGCAGTGCTTCCCGACAGGGTTCTCGACAGTTCTTC
TRBV7-3	-	-	TRBJ1-1	CASSREDGAEAFF	TGTGCCAGCAGCCGGGAGGACGGGGCTGAAGCTTTCTTT
TRBV6-5	few	TRBD1	TRBJ1-2	CASRRTGEFYGYTF	TGTGCCAGCAGACGGACAGGGGAGTTCTATGGCTACACCTTC
TRBV6-5	-	-	TRBJ2-5	CASSYSREAAGRTREQYF	TGTGCCAGCAGTTACTCGAGGGAAGCGGCGGGAAGAACTAGAGAGCAGTACTTC
TRBV6-5	-	TRBD1	TRBJ2-3	CASSRDRGPDTQYF	TGTGCCAGCAGTCGGGACAGGGGCCCCGATACGCAGTATTTT
TRBV5-6	-	-	TRBJ2-3	CASSLRLLDTQYF	TGTGCCAGCAGCCTCCGACTACTAGATACGCAGTATTTT
TRBV12-3/TRBV12-4	-	-	TRBJ2-1	CASQSMGGYNEQFF	TGTGCCAGCCAGTCTATGGGGGGCTACAATGAGCAGTTCTTC
TRBV29-1	many	-	TRBJ2-4	CSVEDPRDWNIQYF	TGCAGCGTTGAAGATCCCCGGGATTGGAACATTCAGTACTTC
TRBV5-5	-	TRBD2	TRBJ2-4	CASSFGGRAKNIQYF	TGTGCCAGCAGCTTCGGCGGGAGAGCCAAAAACATTCAGTACTTC
TRBV12-3/TRBV12-4	-	-	TRBJ2-2	CASSLRVARNTGELFF	TGTGCCAGCAGTTTAAGGGTAGCCCGGAACACCGGGGAGCTGTTTTTT
TRBV20-1	few	TRBD2	TRBJ2-3	CASGRITDTQYF	TGCGCCAGCGGGAGGATCACAGATACGCAGTATTTT
TRBV7-6	few	-	TRBJ2-4	CASSFGPGDIQYF	TGTGCCAGCAGCTTCGGTCCCGGGGACATTCAGTACTTC
TRBV4-2	-	TRBD2	TRBJ2-1	CASSQDGTSGGRQFF	TGTGCCAGCAGCCAAGATGGGACTAGCGGGGGTCGGCAGTTCTTC
TRBV4-1	-	-	TRBJ2-2	CASSGGRGTGELFF	TGCGCCAGCTCGGGGGGCCGCGGCACCGGGGAGCTGTTTTTT
TRBV6-5	many	-	TRBJ2-4	CASSYSSWGRAKNIQYF	TGTGCCAGCAGTTACTCGAGCTGGGGACGAGCCAAAAACATTCAGTACTTC
TRBV6-6	-	TRBD1	TRBJ1-3	CASSSPGQRNTIYF	TGTGCCAGCAGTTCCCCGGGACAGCGAAACACCATATATTTT
TRBV7-6	few	-	TRBJ2-3	CASSSRPGAPTDTQDF	TGTGCCAGCAGCTCCAGACCCGGGGCCCCCACAGATACGCAGGATTTT
TRBV14	few	TRBD2	TRBJ2-1	CASSQDTGGACYNEQFF	TGTGCCAGCAGCCAAGATACCGGGGGGGCCTGCTACAATGAGCAGTTCTTC
TRBV20-1	-	-	TRBJ2-5	CSAKSSGRETQYF	TGCAGTGCTAAGTCGTCGGGTAGAGAGACCCAGTACTTC
TRBV7-9	few	-	TRBJ2-7	CASSYPGPQKDEQYF	TGTGCCAGCAGCTACCCGGGTCCTCAGAAGGACGAGCAGTACTTC
TRBV7-2	few	-	TRBJ2-7	CASSPGRQNGQYF	TGTGCCAGCAGCCCGGGACGACAGAACGGGCAGTACTTC
TRBV5-1	few	-	TRBJ2-7	CASSFTLDRLITHEQYF	TGCGCCAGCAGCTTTACCTTAGACAGGCTCATCACACACGAGCAGTACTTC
TRBV6-5	few	TRBD2	TRBJ2-5	CASRLLGTSGGALQETQYF	TGTGCCAGCAGGTTATTAGGGACTAGCGGGGGGGCCCTGCAAGAGACCCAGTACTTC
TRBV11-2	few	-	TRBJ2-1	CASSSSKGPYNEQFF	TGTGCCAGCAGCTCTAGCAAAGGTCCCTACAATGAGCAGTTCTTC
TRBV5-5	-	-	TRBJ1-4	CASSLRPGAEKLFF	TGTGCCAGCAGCTTGCGACCAGGAGCCGAAAAACTGTTTTTT
TRBV11-2	-	TRBD2	TRBJ2-1	CASSFTPGTSGGAYNEQFF	TGTGCCAGCAGCTTTACCCCCGGGACTAGCGGGGGGGCCTACAATGAGCAGTTCTTC
TRBV7-2	-	TRBD1	TRBJ1-5	CASSQRTGVHQPQHF	TGTGCCAGCAGCCAACGCACAGGGGTTCATCAGCCCCAGCATTTT
TRBV29-1	many	TRBD1	TRBJ2-7	CSVRQGSSLYEQYF	TGCAGCGTGCGACAGGGCTCCTCACTCTACGAGCAGTACTTC
TRBV4-3	-	-	TRBJ2-7	CASSQKNSGYEQYF	TGCGCCAGCAGCCAAAAAAACTCAGGGTACGAGCAGTACTTC
TRBV7-8	-	TRBD1	TRBJ2-3	CASRDRGYPDTQYF	TGTGCCAGCCGGGACAGGGGGTATCCAGATACGCAGTATTTT
TRBV5-4	few	-	TRBJ1-1	CASSFVTSNTEAFF	TGTGCCAGCAGCTTTGTCACATCGAACACTGAAGCTTTCTTT
TRBV5-1	-	-	TRBJ2-3	CASSLFGAGEDTQYF	TGCGCCAGCAGCTTGTTCGGGGCAGGGGAAGATACGCAGTATTTT
TRBV7-9	few	TRBD1	TRBJ1-6	CASSLWTGTGDSPLHF	TGTGCCAGCAGCTTATGGACCGGGACAGGGGATTCACCCCTCCACTTT
TRBV6-6	-	TRBD1	TRBJ2-1	CASSYGQQGPTNEQFF	TGTGCCAGCAGTTACGGCCAACAGGGGCCGACAAATGAGCAGTTCTTC
TRBV14	-	TRBD2	TRBJ2-5	CASSQARGTRLKEQYF	TGTGCCAGCAGCCAAGCCCGGGGGACTAGGTTGAAGGAGCAGTACTTC
TRBV21-1	-	-	TRBJ2-1	CASSLGLARVEQFF	TGTGCCAGCTCCTTGGGGCTAGCAAGGGTTGAGCAGTTCTTC
TRBV4-3	-	TRBD2	TRBJ2-5	CASSHELAGEETQYF	TGCGCCAGCAGCCATGAACTAGCGGGGGAAGAGACCCAGTACTTC
TRBV2	-	TRBD2	TRBJ2-5	CASSETSGYQETQYF	TGTGCCAGCAGTGAGACTAGCGGGTACCAAGAGACCCAGTACTTC
TRBV5-1	-	-	TRBJ1-1	CASSTEVNTEAFF	TGCGCCAGCAGCACTGAGGTGAACACTGAAGCTTTCTTT